The 2 T cell receptor beta chains below come from one sample, sequenced in a study of T cell repertoires in cytomegalovirus infection (dated by TCRdb to between 2017 and 2020). Data came from an Illumina HiSeq 1500. The public reads were reanalyzed by TCRdb: fastp trimming at Q25, MiXCR alignment, in-frame beta chains only. CDR3 protein sequences are deduplicated, and each keeps its most common genes and DNA. Recorded for this sample are 300,000 to 400,000 distinct CDR3 sequences; 29% of them occurred a single time. 20% of the sample belongs to the ten largest clones. The antigens for these receptors are not known. The sample's treatment or condition label, in plain terms: in vitro stimulation with specific CMV peptide epitopes to enrich CMV-specific T cells. Specimen: cultured PBMCs, collected from culture after CMV antigen stimulation. These receptors were collected from a human donor in good health (CMV status not recorded). Some clones in this sample may be carry-over from other donors' samples.

This sequence joins TRBV20-1 and TRBJ2-7; 8 nucleotides line up with TRBD1. The CDR3 is 14 residues long. The germline gives CDR1 DFQATT, CDR2 SNEGSKA (reference sequence). Trimming removed 5 bases from V and 3 bases from J; junction bases left unmatched: 9. CDR3 in amino acids: CSAPDRGGSYEQYF. Written as DNA, the CDR3 is TGCAGTGCTCCCGACAGGGGAGGAAGCTACGAGCAGTACTTC.

The chain has TRBV19 and TRBJ1-1; D might be TRBD1 (6 bases). The CDR3 runs 15 residues. Germline CDR1 and CDR2: LNHDA and SQIVND (reference sequence). V was cut by 3 bases and J by 4 bases, with 15 bases left in between. The CDR3 bases are TGTGCCAGTAGTATGTCGGCACAGGGCGGCACTGAAGCTTTCTTT. Amino acid sequence: CASSMSAQGGTEAFF.